Included here is one T cell receptor beta chain sequence, with context. This record comes from a study of blood T cell repertoires in COVID-19. For the study at large: Sample material is recorded as cDNA or gDNA derived from T cells, B-cell-depleted T cells, or PBMCs.

Profiled with immunoSEQ multiplex PCR; TCRdb holds only in-frame clones, not every one. This sample yields over 150,000 clones, of which roughly 84% are seen a single time; less than 15% belongs to the top ten. Germline loops: CDR1 SGHTS, CDR2 YDEGEE. V lost 4 bases and J lost 0; bases outside the gene matches: 6. This CDR3 spans 15 amino acids. This TCR came from a human donor in a cohort sampled during active COVID-19. The sample consisted of peripheral blood. The chain carries TRBV5-8 and TRBJ1-2; 7 bases agree with TRBD1. CDR3 loop: CASSGPTGPNYGYTF. The CDR3 DNA is TGTGCCAGCAGCGGACCGACAGGGCCTAACTATGGCTACACCTTC.